This T cell receptor beta chain was documented in a study of cytomegalovirus exposure and HLA in healthy donors (dated by TCRdb to about 2017). In the study overall: In an earlier analysis of under 750 of the donors, 250 to 350 Gb of sequence data and just under 120 million unique TCR beta sequences from about 179 million T cells were reported. Roughly 300 gigabases of sequencing data and about 92 million unique TCR sequences made up an early release that covered 500 to 650 HLA-typed donors. Of the 300 to 450 genotyped donors, 81% were placed in the genetic ancestry cluster associated with self-reported Caucasian donors. The aim of the study was to test whether cataloging public T cell receptors could identify signatures of past pathogen exposure. The T cell repertoires of 550 to 850 subjects were profiled by immunosequencing and related to cytomegalovirus serostatus. Along with the 666-subject first cohort, a separate validation cohort of over a hundred different subjects was used. The study combined high-throughput TCR immunosequencing, statistical association of individual TCRs with disease status, and machine learning to predict cytomegalovirus infection status. To study patterns of TCR occurrence, a later analysis re-analyzed previously published TCR beta repertoires from around 700 donors and added high-resolution HLA genotyping. The later analysis used no new phenotypic data to find candidate immune exposures, relying instead on TCR beta sequences and their occurrence across donors. To decide whether each TCR beta V gene segment behaved as functional or pseudogenic, an earlier analysis of some 570 of the donors relied on high-throughput TCR beta sequencing. Donor age, sex, ethnicity and CMV serostatus were compiled together with the repertoire data. A later genetic analysis used genome-wide SNP genotypes for about 65% of the 666 donors, treating that subset as a discovery cohort. All discovery cohort repertoires had been generated using a single sequencing platform. Class I and class II HLA loci were covered by the typing at four-digit resolution. Typing coverage varied by locus: roughly 620-640 donors for A, B, C, DRB1 and DQB1; approximately 500 for DQA1; 606 for DPA1; under 490 for DPB1. A handful of DR-DQ haplotypes were treated as single units for association and clustering because of strong linkage in the cohort. Among some 410 genotyped donors of the cohort, an average of around 240,000 unique TCR beta nucleotide sequences were sequenced per donor, around 18% of them non-productive.

The library came from the immunoSEQ multiplex PCR assay. The multiplex PCR relied on a mix of 60 forward primers for TCR Vbeta segments and 13 reverse primers for TCR Jbeta segments. The CDR3 region of rearranged TCR beta genes was amplified from genomic DNA with a multiplex PCR assay. Amplified TCR beta libraries were sequenced as 87-base-pair reads on the Illumina HiSeq System. In the authors' own workflow: In a later analysis, around 80 million unique TCR beta chains were counted across the roughly 610 repertoires, and approximately 9.9 million of these chains were shared by at least two donors. To remove PCR and sequencing errors, raw reads were error-corrected and collapsed into unique sequences using a nearest-neighbor algorithm that merged closely related sequences. Alignment of CDR3 sequences to IMGT reference sequences was used to assign V, D and J gene segments. For a sequence to be retained, a match of at least six nucleotides to both a V gene segment and a J gene segment was required. Rearrangements were called productive when the CDR3 lacked stop codons and stayed in frame with V and J; all others were non-productive. Following IMGT convention, CDR3 was defined as the stretch from the second conserved V-encoded cysteine to the conserved J-encoded phenylalanine. In an earlier analysis of 550 to 650 of the donors, sequences lacking an unambiguous match to a single V gene segment were excluded. An earlier analysis of 587 of the donors called V segments functional above 56.7% productive rearrangements and segregating when the between-donor standard deviation exceeded 5%. A statistical classification framework was built for diagnosing cytomegalovirus status from the catalog of TCR beta chain sequences. A later analysis assigned V and J genes by comparing TCR nucleotide sequences with IMGT/GENE-DB human TR gene sequences. The TCRdist pipeline was used in a later analysis to assign CDR3 sequences and most-parsimonious VDJ recombination scenarios. In a later analysis, each TCR beta chain was defined by its CDR3 amino acid sequence together with its V-gene family, and reads lacking a unique V-gene family were excluded. To address suspected cross-contamination and a sequencing artifact, a later analysis removed a few hundred highly shared, low-generation-probability nucleotide sequences. In a later analysis, a clonal expansion index was calculated for each public chain from normalized within-repertoire ranks of inferred template counts. In a later analysis, generation probabilities were computed using a VDJ recombination model fitted to out-of-frame rearrangements, and the results were checked against IGoR. In a later analysis, TCR-TCR, TCR-HLA and TCR-CMV co-occurrence was scored with hypergeometric tests, and a repertoire-size bias correction was applied to TCR pairs. In a later analysis, false discovery rates were estimated by permuting HLA or CMV assignments 20 times. In a later analysis, co-occurring TCRs were grouped using DBSCAN, with TCRdist sequence similarity added in when clustering inside HLA-allele-positive subsets. For co-occurrence clustering, repertoires with fewer than 30,000 or more than 120,000 public chains were excluded, along with a handful of repertoires with anomalous nucleotide sharing. TCRdb's version of the immuneACCESS table is confined to in-frame rearrangements and falls short of the full clone set. An unresolved V gene accounts for under half of the shortfall where checked; the remainder is of unknown origin. V, J and clone size reflect that table, while D and trimming were determined from the DNA. The sample profile shows tens of thousands of clones; just over 85% of them were found once. Together, the top ten hold over 9.5% of the sample.

Study-wide findings and limitations: A cluster of highly shared sequence variants was judged likely to represent a technical artifact of the sequencing pipeline. Cytomegalovirus status was reported to be diagnosed by the classifier with high specificity and sensitivity in both the original and validation cohorts. In a later genetic analysis, a missense DCLRE1C variant was associated with V-gene and J-gene trimming of TCR beta chains, and the association was replicated in an independent cohort. Linkage disequilibrium might explain the correlated functional status among segregating V segments, but an unknown experimental factor could not be ruled out. A later genetic analysis reported fewer N-insertions in productive TCRs among donors in an Asian-associated ancestry cluster than the 666-donor mean. Assigning TCR associations to individual alleles was difficult when HLA alleles, especially DR and DQ, strongly co-occurred. Three of the identified cytomegalovirus-associated TCR beta chains were confirmed in vitro to be specific for cytomegalovirus antigens. The study listed approximately 150 TCR beta chains as associated with cytomegalovirus. Some IMGT-functional V segments, including TRBV6-2 and TRBV6-3, could not be told apart with the 87-base-pair reads, so those segments were excluded. A later analysis found that TCR association rates varied across HLA loci, with DRB1 alleles showing the most associated TCRs and HLA-C alleles the fewest. A later analysis associated about 17,000 TCR beta sequences with specific HLA alleles at a false discovery rate of 0.05. For the cohort, immune exposure information was limited to CMV serostatus. Sequencing depth was assumed to be roughly uniform across donors in the presence/absence analyses, though that assumption may not hold. A further reported finding was that TCR beta sequences accurately predicted the HLA-A and HLA-B alleles for most subjects in the first cohort. Most TCR sequences were observed very rarely across donors, whereas some public TCRs were present in many individuals. The cohort was sequenced for TCR beta chains only, and without alpha or paired-chain data the features that could be detected were limited. Because some donors lacked HLA typing at each locus, the association tests relied only on the typed subset. A later analysis reported that several top co-occurrence clusters appeared linked to parvovirus B19, influenza, CMV and Epstein-Barr virus. In an earlier analysis of roughly 560 of the donors, most TCR beta V segments were observed in productive rearrangements about 87% or about 30% of the time, broadly matching IMGT annotations. The earlier analysis of approximately 540 of the donors excluded about 16 rarely observed V segments, including chromosome 9 orphons, because counts were too low. In a later analysis, HLA-associated TCR beta chains were found to be more clonally expanded and to have lower generation probabilities than equally common non-associated chains. The authors suggested that the approach could potentially be generalized to other disease states and immunological phenotypes. A later analysis found that most CMV-associated TCR beta chains appeared HLA-restricted, with HLA associations seemingly driven largely by CMV exposure.

From the germline V gene (reference sequence), CDR1 is LNHDA and CDR2 is SQIVND. The CDR3 runs 14 amino acids, cysteine and phenylalanine included. The CDR3 DNA has 42 bases and is translated from base 1. In the case of this clone: Its binding antigen is unknown. The junction shows a germline mismatch at one end, possibly a read error.

In total, more than 500 healthy bone marrow donors made up the cohort. At the time of sampling, every cohort member was nominally healthy, though immune exposures that went unrecorded were likely present. The donor tested CMV seropositive and was one of the 289 seropositive cohort members. Each donor provided a peripheral blood sample, and peripheral blood mononuclear cells were used for TCR beta sequencing. Genomic DNA was extracted from the blood cell samples with the Qiagen DNeasy Blood Extraction Kit. Sequencing input: PBMCs. The V and J genes are TRBV19 and TRBJ2-3; 11 junctional bases match TRBD2. This receptor was taken from a middle-aged woman in good health and CMV-seropositive. Here the CDR3 is given as CASSSGGAENTQYF. The bases are TGTGCCAGCAGTAGCGGGGGGGCCGAAAATACGCAGTATTTT.